What follows are 10 T cell receptor beta chains derived from one specimen sequenced in a study of blood T cells in healthy people across ages (dated by TCRdb to the mid-2010s). Libraries were made using 5' RACE. The listed sequencing device is Illumina HiSeq 2500. A second PCR of about 7 to 12 cycles was performed with a sample-barcoded 5' primer and a J-beta primer mix. TCRdb reprocessing: public reads trimmed at Q25 with fastp, clones called with MiXCR, in-frame beta chains kept. One record per CDR3 amino acid sequence lists the most common genes and DNA. The sample table lists over 700,000 distinct CDR3 sequences, roughly 25% of them with a count of one. The top ten hold under 9.5% of the sample. Another study also made use of these data, one on T cells of mothers and their children.

The sample was blood. The receptor source for this set is a boy between 10 and 17 years old in good health.

This clonotype has only a few counts. Germline is not matched at one junction end, which may reflect a read error. The V call is TRBV6-1, the J call TRBJ1-1; unclear D gene. This CDR3 has 13 amino acids. Germline V gene sequence: CDR1 MNHNS, CDR2 SASEGT. CDR3 region: CASSVMENTEASF. The CDR3 DNA reads as TGTGCCAGCAGTGTCATGGAGAACACTGAAGCTTCCTTT.

This clonotype was detected only a few times. The chain carries TRBV9 and TRBJ1-2; the D is unclear. CDR3 size: 15 residues. Per the germline V gene, CDR1 is SGDLS and CDR2 is YYNGEE. V gave up 4 bases and J gave up 1 base, with 14 bases separating them. In DNA form, the CDR3 reads TGTGCCAGCAGCATCCACTGGGGAGATAACTATGGCTACACCTTC. Residues: CASSIHWGDNYGYTF.

The sample holds a few counts of this clonotype. The rearrangement links TRBV27 to TRBJ2-2; TRBD2 matches at 8 bases. The trim removed 1 base at V and 4 bases at J, leaving 8 bases unmatched. There are 17 residues in the CDR3. Germline values: CDR1 MNHEY, CDR2 SMNVEV (reference sequence). The CDR3 nucleotides are TGTGCCAGCAGTTTATTGATAGGGACTAGAGGCACCGGGGAGCTGTTTTTT. Protein sequence: CASSLLIGTRGTGELFF.

The chain couples TRBV7-2 to TRBJ2-5; the D is unclear. The germline V and J ends were trimmed by 7 bases and 9 bases, with 27 bases remaining between them. The germline CDR1 and CDR2 sequences are SGHTA and FQGNSA. The CDR3 contains 16 residues. The DNA of the CDR3 is TGTGCCAGCACCAACTTGAAAAGGCCCCCAGAAAGGGCCCAGTACTTC. Protein sequence: CASTNLKRPPERAQYF. Full variable domain (rest looked up from reference TRBV7-2 and TRBJ2-5): GAGVSQSPSNKVTEKGKDVELRCDPISGHTALYWYRQSLGQGLEFLIYFQGNSAPDKSGLPSDRFSAERTGGSVSTLTIQRTQQEDSAVYLCASTNLKRPPERAQYFGPGTRLLVL.

V is TRBV20-1 and J is TRBJ2-7; 7 positions match TRBD2. Germline values: CDR1 DFQATT, CDR2 SNEGSKA (reference sequence). The V and J ends lost 5 bases and 7 bases, in that order; junction bases with no gene match: 14. The CDR3 spans 14 residues. The CDR3 DNA is TGCAGTGCTCGCCCGGGAGGCGGGGGTTGGGAGCAGTACTTC. It codes for CSARPGGGGWEQYF.

V is TRBV29-1 and J is TRBJ2-5; 12 nucleotides align to TRBD1. Germline CDR1 and CDR2: SQVTM and ANQGSEA. V shed 6 bases and J 10 bases; nucleotides not matched to a gene: 9. The CDR3 runs to 13 residues. In nucleotides, the CDR3 is TGCAGCGTGTCAGGGGACAGGGGGCTCGACCAGTACTTC. Translation: CSVSGDRGLDQYF.

The table lists this clonotype with a few counts. The rearrangement links TRBV7-2 to TRBJ2-6; 9 bases match TRBD1. J was trimmed by 0 bases and V by 4 bases; bases with no gene match: 4. The CDR3 loop spans 17 amino acids. Germline lookup yields CDR1 SGHTA and CDR2 FQGNSA. Here the CDR3 reads CASSSGQGNSGANVLTF. The CDR3 DNA reads TGTGCCAGCAGCTCGGGACAGGGCAACTCTGGGGCCAACGTCCTGACTTTC.

This clonotype has more than one count but fewer than ten. V gene TRBV6-5 combines with J gene TRBJ2-1; TRBD1 or TRBD2 may be the D gene (5 bases each). The CDR3 sequence is 14 residues long. The ends were cut back, 4 bases at V and 6 bases at J, with 13 bases in the middle. Germline CDR1 reads MNHEY; CDR2 reads SVGAGI. CDR3 protein: CASSLSGTSNEQFF. CDR3 nucleotide sequence: TGTGCCAGCAGTTTATCCGGGACCAGCAATGAGCAGTTCTTC.

In its sample, this clonotype was seen a few times. The rearrangement links TRBV14 to TRBJ2-3, with a possible D match to TRBD1 (6 bases). From germline, CDR1 is SGHDN and CDR2 FVKESK. This CDR3 is built from 18 residues. The V and J ends lost 4 bases and 4 bases respectively, with 24 bases between them. The CDR3 coding sequence is TGTGCCAGCAGCCTGGGGGCTAGCAATGTGATTCGCCCAGATACGCAGTATTTT. This sequence encodes CASSLGASNVIRPDTQYF.

The chain joins TRBV12-3 or TRBV12-4 to TRBJ2-4, with 7 bases aligning to TRBD2. There are 16 residues in the CDR3. V lost 3 bases, J lost 7 bases, and 12 bases stayed unmatched. The CDR3 sequence: CASSFRLGMGGNIQYF. The DNA for the CDR3 is TGTGCCAGCAGTTTCCGCCTCGGTATGGGGGGGAACATTCAGTACTTC.